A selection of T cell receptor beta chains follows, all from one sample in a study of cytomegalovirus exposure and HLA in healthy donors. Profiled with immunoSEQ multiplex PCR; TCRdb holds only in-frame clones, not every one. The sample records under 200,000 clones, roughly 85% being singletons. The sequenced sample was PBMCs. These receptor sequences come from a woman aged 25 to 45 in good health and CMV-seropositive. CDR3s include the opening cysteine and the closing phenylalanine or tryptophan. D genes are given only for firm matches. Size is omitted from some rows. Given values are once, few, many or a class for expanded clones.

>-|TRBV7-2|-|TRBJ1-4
TGTGCCAGCAGCCCTCCCGGGGGAAAACTGTTTTTT
CASSPPGGKLFF
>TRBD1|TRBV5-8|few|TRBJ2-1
TGTGCCAGCCGAGGACAGGACCGGGACCTCGGGAATGAGCAGTTCTTC
CASRGQDRDLGNEQFF
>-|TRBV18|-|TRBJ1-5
TGTGCCAGCTCACCACAAGGTGGCCAGGAGCCCCAGCATTTT
CASSPQGGQEPQHF
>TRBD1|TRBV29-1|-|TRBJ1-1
TGCAGCGTTGAGACAGGGTGGAACACTGAAGCTTTCTTT
CSVETGWNTEAFF
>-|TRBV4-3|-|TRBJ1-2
TGCGCCAGCAGCCAAGGGCATTCAGGGGCTTATGGCTACACCTTC
CASSQGHSGAYGYTF
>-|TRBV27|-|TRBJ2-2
TGTGCCAGCAGTCCCGGACGGGACTCTAATCCCGGGGAGCTGTTTTTT
CASSPGRDSNPGELFF
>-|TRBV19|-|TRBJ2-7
TGTGCCAGTAGTATAGGCGGTCAGTCATCCTACGAGCAGTACTTC
CASSIGGQSSYEQYF
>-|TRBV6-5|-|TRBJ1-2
TGTGCCAGCAGTTCTAGTGAGGCATACGGCTACACCTTC
CASSSSEAYGYTF
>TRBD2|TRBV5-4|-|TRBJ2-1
TGTGCCAGCAGCTATGGGACTAGCGGGAAAAGTAATGAGCAGTTCTTC
CASSYGTSGKSNEQFF
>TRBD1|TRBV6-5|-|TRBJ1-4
TGTGCCAGCAGTTACTCGGAATACGGGACAGCTGAAAAACTGTTTTTT
CASSYSEYGTAEKLFF
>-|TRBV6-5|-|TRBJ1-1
TGTGCCAGCACGGGCTTGGGACTTTTGAACACTGAAGCTTTCTTT
CASTGLGLLNTEAFF
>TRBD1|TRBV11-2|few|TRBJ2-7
TGTGCCAGCAGCACCGGACAGGGGTCCTACGAGCAGTACTTC
CASSTGQGSYEQYF
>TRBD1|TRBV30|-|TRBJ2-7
TGTGCCTGGAGTAGGGGACAGGGTGGTGGCGAGCAGTACTTC
CAWSRGQGGGEQYF
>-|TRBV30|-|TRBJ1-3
TGTGCCTGGAGTCCAGGACGGCGGGCTGGAAACACCATATATTTT
CAWSPGRRAGNTIYF
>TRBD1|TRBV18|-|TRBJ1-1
TGTGCCAGCTCACTCGGGACAGCTGAAGCTTTCTTT
CASSLGTAEAFF
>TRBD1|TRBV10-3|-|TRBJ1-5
TGTGCCATTTCCGAGGACAGGGTCAATCAGCCCCAGCATTTT
CAISEDRVNQPQHF
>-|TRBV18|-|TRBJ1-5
TGTGCCAGCTCACCTATAGCAGGAGGAAGAAATCAGCCCCAGCATTTT
CASSPIAGGRNQPQHF
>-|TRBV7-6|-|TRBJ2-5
TGTGCCAGCAGCTTAGCGACCTCAGGGTGGGAGACCCAGTACTTC
CASSLATSGWETQYF
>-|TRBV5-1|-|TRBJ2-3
TGCGCCAGCCGAACAGGAAGTGGGACAGATACGCAGTATTTT
CASRTGSGTDTQYF
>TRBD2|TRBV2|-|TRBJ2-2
TGTGCCAGCAGTGGTATAGCGGGAGGCGGGGGCGGGGAGCTGTTTTTT
CASSGIAGGGGGELFF
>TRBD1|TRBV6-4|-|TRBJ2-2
TGTGCCAGCAGTGACTCGGCAGGGGGCTACGTCGGGGAGCTGTTTTTT
CASSDSAGGYVGELFF
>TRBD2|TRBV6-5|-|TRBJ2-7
TGTGCCGGGGGGGACCCAGCCTACGAGCAGTACTTC
CAGGDPAYEQYF